Listed below are T cell receptor beta chains from one sample, sequenced in a study of Ad26.COV2.S vaccination and SARS-CoV-2 variants. Sequencing used immunoSEQ multiplex PCR; TCRdb keeps in-frame clones, though not all of them. The repertoire holds approximately 410,000 clones, with around 92% as singletons. The source material was peripheral blood, sampled in a trial of Ad26.COV2.S vaccine versus placebo. Receptors were obtained from a person aged 18-60 years who received the Ad26.COV2.S COVID-19 vaccine or a placebo. Each CDR3 is given with its conserved first and last residue. The order of the fields is J gene, D gene, V gene, clone size, CDR3 protein, CDR3 DNA. A D gene is named only where the DNA matches it firmly. Not all rows give a size; the values are once, few, many and, for expanded clones, a class.

J: TRBJ1-6
D: .
V: TRBV4-2
size: .
CDR3: CASSQSERRPLHF
DNA: TGTGCCAGCAGCCAATCCGAACGTCGACCCCTCCACTTT

J: TRBJ1-3
D: .
V: TRBV12-3/TRBV12-4
size: .
CDR3: CASSPGNTIYF
DNA: TGTGCCAGCAGCCCGGGAAACACCATATATTTT

J: TRBJ1-2
D: .
V: TRBV5-1
size: .
CDR3: CASSLEGLRYGYTF
DNA: TGCGCCAGCAGCTTGGAAGGACTCCGATATGGCTACACCTTC

J: TRBJ1-1
D: .
V: TRBV28
size: .
CDR3: CASSPRETEAFF
DNA: TGTGCCAGCAGTCCACGAGAAACTGAAGCTTTCTTT

J: TRBJ1-6
D: .
V: TRBV5-1
size: .
CDR3: CASSLSGIDPTNLHF
DNA: TGCGCCAGCAGCTTATCAGGGATAGACCCGACGAACCTCCACTTT

J: TRBJ1-6
D: .
V: TRBV10-1
size: once
CDR3: CASAEGNSPLHF
DNA: TGCGCCAGCGCCGAGGGGAATTCACCCCTCCACTTT

J: TRBJ1-3
D: .
V: TRBV7-8
size: .
CDR3: CASSLGTQGAGNTIYF
DNA: TGTGCCAGCAGCTTAGGGACACAGGGAGCGGGAAACACCATATATTTT

J: TRBJ2-3
D: TRBD1
V: TRBV5-1
size: .
CDR3: CASSQDRGPTDTQYF
DNA: TGCGCCAGCAGCCAAGACAGGGGGCCCACAGATACGCAGTATTTT

J: TRBJ1-2
D: .
V: TRBV7-6
size: .
CDR3: CASSRSRSGLYGYTF
DNA: TGTGCCAGCAGCCGCTCGAGGTCGGGACTCTATGGCTACACCTTC

J: TRBJ1-5
D: TRBD1
V: TRBV12-3/TRBV12-4
size: few
CDR3: CAGGQGGQPQHF
DNA: TGTGCCGGCGGACAGGGAGGTCAGCCCCAGCATTTT

J: TRBJ1-2
D: .
V: TRBV20-1
size: .
CDR3: CSASRPKLANYGYTF
DNA: TGCAGTGCTAGTCGACCCAAGTTAGCTAACTATGGCTACACCTTC

J: TRBJ1-2
D: .
V: TRBV7-9
size: once
CDR3: CASSLGLGGGYGYTF
DNA: TGTGCCAGCAGCTTAGGGTTGGGGGGCGGCTATGGCTACACCTTC

J: TRBJ1-1
D: .
V: TRBV30
size: .
CDR3: CAWIAGQGSTEAFF
DNA: TGTGCCTGGATCGCTGGGCAGGGAAGCACTGAAGCTTTCTTT

J: TRBJ1-1
D: .
V: TRBV4-3
size: .
CDR3: CASSRVTGGFVNTEAFF
DNA: TGCGCCAGCAGCCGGGTGACGGGGGGGTTCGTGAACACTGAAGCTTTCTTT

J: TRBJ1-2
D: TRBD1
V: TRBV5-5
size: .
CDR3: CASSLGTGVEYGYTF
DNA: TGTGCCAGCAGCTTGGGGACAGGGGTTGAGTATGGCTACACCTTC

J: TRBJ2-2
D: TRBD1
V: TRBV10-3
size: .
CDR3: CASHRGDGELFF
DNA: TGTGCCAGTCACAGGGGGGACGGGGAGCTGTTTTTT

J: TRBJ2-7
D: .
V: TRBV5-6
size: .
CDR3: CASSRGTGEQYF
DNA: TGTGCCAGCAGCAGGGGGACGGGCGAGCAGTACTTC

J: TRBJ2-5
D: TRBD2
V: TRBV7-9
size: .
CDR3: CASSLEFRGGQETQYF
DNA: TGTGCCAGCAGCTTAGAGTTCCGGGGAGGGCAAGAGACCCAGTACTTC

J: TRBJ2-1
D: TRBD2
V: TRBV4-3
size: .
CDR3: CASSQGLAGGNRDEQFF
DNA: TGCGCCAGCAGCCAGGGTCTAGCGGGGGGCAATCGAGATGAGCAGTTCTTC

J: TRBJ1-1
D: .
V: TRBV18
size: .
CDR3: CASSQEGYTEAFF
DNA: TGTGCCAGCTCACAGGAAGGTTACACTGAAGCTTTCTTT

J: TRBJ1-1
D: .
V: TRBV5-1
size: .
CDR3: CASSLASGKGEAFF
DNA: TGCGCCAGCAGCTTGGCCTCCGGGAAGGGTGAAGCTTTCTTT

J: TRBJ2-7
D: TRBD2
V: TRBV5-1
size: .
CDR3: CASSLALAGGREQYF
DNA: TGCGCCAGCAGCTTGGCTCTAGCGGGGGGTCGGGAGCAGTACTTC

J: TRBJ1-2
D: TRBD1
V: TRBV27
size: once
CDR3: CASSLEGQGYYGYTF
DNA: TGTGCCAGCAGTTTGGAGGGACAGGGATACTATGGCTACACCTTC

J: TRBJ2-2
D: .
V: TRBV2
size: .
CDR3: CASGQLRDTGELFF
DNA: TGTGCCAGTGGTCAGCTGCGAGACACCGGGGAGCTGTTTTTT

J: TRBJ2-7
D: TRBD2
V: TRBV7-8
size: .
CDR3: CASSRTSGYEQYF
DNA: TGTGCCAGCAGCCGGACTAGCGGCTACGAGCAGTACTTC

J: TRBJ1-2
D: .
V: TRBV6-6
size: .
CDR3: CASSYPTDLSYTF
DNA: TGTGCCAGCAGTTACCCGACAGATCTGAGCTACACCTTC

J: TRBJ2-7
D: .
V: TRBV7-2
size: .
CDR3: CASSLSRDDEQYF
DNA: TGTGCCAGCAGCTTATCCAGGGACGACGAGCAGTACTTC

J: TRBJ1-2
D: .
V: TRBV15
size: .
CDR3: CATSRESSGLGFDGYTF
DNA: TGTGCCACCAGCAGAGAAAGTTCGGGGTTGGGCTTCGATGGCTACACCTTC

J: TRBJ2-3
D: TRBD2
V: TRBV4-3
size: .
CDR3: CASSQASSGVDTQYF
DNA: TGCGCCAGCAGCCAAGCGTCTAGCGGGGTAGATACGCAGTATTTT

J: TRBJ1-2
D: .
V: TRBV18
size: .
CDR3: CASSPGSLYYGYTF
DNA: TGTGCCAGCTCACCAGGCAGCCTCTACTATGGCTACACCTTC

J: TRBJ2-2
D: TRBD2
V: TRBV9
size: .
CDR3: CASSPGASGGNTGELFF
DNA: TGTGCCAGCAGCCCCGGGGCTAGCGGGGGAAACACCGGGGAGCTGTTTTTT

J: TRBJ1-5
D: .
V: TRBV15
size: .
CDR3: CATSRHGAAQHF
DNA: TGTGCCACCAGCAGGCACGGCGCGGCCCAGCATTTT

J: TRBJ2-1
D: .
V: TRBV12-3/TRBV12-4
size: .
CDR3: CASTPGQEQFF
DNA: TGTGCCAGCACCCCGGGACAAGAGCAGTTCTTC

J: TRBJ1-2
D: .
V: TRBV19
size: .
CDR3: CASSILIGTGDGYTF
DNA: TGTGCCAGTAGTATTCTCATCGGGACCGGAGATGGCTACACCTTC

J: TRBJ2-7
D: .
V: TRBV7-9
size: .
CDR3: CASSLGTLLEHEQYF
DNA: TGTGCCAGCAGCTTAGGGACACTCCTTGAGCACGAGCAGTACTTC

J: TRBJ2-4
D: TRBD2
V: TRBV7-2
size: .
CDR3: CASSLPVSGVKNIQYF
DNA: TGTGCCAGCAGCTTACCAGTTAGCGGGGTGAAAAACATTCAGTACTTC

J: TRBJ2-3
D: TRBD2
V: TRBV28
size: .
CDR3: CASSPRLAGITDTQYF
DNA: TGTGCCAGCAGTCCTAGGTTAGCGGGGATCACAGATACGCAGTATTTT

J: TRBJ1-4
D: .
V: TRBV11-2
size: .
CDR3: CASTSGTLVGGNEKLFF
DNA: TGTGCCAGCACCTCAGGGACCCTAGTGGGCGGCAATGAAAAACTGTTTTTT

J: TRBJ1-6
D: .
V: TRBV5-6
size: .
CDR3: CASSPPGASNSPLHF
DNA: TGTGCCAGCAGCCCCCCGGGGGCCTCTAATTCACCCCTCCACTTT